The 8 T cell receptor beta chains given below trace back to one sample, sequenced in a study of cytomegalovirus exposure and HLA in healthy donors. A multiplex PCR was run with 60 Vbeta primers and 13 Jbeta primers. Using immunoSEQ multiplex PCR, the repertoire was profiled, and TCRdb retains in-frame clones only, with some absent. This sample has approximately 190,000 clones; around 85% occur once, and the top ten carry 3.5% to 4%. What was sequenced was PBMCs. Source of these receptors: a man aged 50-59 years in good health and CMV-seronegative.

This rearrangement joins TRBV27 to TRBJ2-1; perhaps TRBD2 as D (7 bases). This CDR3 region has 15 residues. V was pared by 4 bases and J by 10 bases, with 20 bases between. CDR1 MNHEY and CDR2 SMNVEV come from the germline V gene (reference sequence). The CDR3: CASSWAEGGRNEQFF. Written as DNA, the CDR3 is TGTGCCAGCAGTTGGGCCGAGGGGGGGCGAAACGAGCAGTTCTTC.

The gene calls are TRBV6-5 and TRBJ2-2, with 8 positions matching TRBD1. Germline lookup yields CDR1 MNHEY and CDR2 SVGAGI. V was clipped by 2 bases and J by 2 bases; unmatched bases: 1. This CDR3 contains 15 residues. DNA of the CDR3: TGTGCCAGCAGTTACGGGACAGGCAACACCGGGGAGCTGTTTTTT. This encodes CASSYGTGNTGELFF.

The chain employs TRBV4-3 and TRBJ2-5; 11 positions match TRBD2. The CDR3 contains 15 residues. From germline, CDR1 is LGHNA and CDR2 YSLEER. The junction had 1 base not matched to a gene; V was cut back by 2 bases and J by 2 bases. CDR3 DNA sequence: TGCGCCAGCAGCCAATCTAGCGGGGGGCAAGAGACCCAGTACTTC. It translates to CASSQSSGGQETQYF.

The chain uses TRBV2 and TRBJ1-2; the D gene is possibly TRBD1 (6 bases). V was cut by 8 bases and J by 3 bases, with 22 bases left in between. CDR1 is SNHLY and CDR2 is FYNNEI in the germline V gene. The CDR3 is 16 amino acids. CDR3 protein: CASPRDTPSLYYGYTF. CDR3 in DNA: TGTGCCAGCCCTCGGGACACCCCATCGCTCTACTATGGCTACACCTTC.

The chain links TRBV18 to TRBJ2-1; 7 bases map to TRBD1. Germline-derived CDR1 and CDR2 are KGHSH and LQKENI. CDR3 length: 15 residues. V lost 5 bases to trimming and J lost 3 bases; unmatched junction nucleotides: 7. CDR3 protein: CASSFRDSNYNEQFF. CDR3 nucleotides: TGTGCCAGCTCATTCCGGGACAGCAACTACAATGAGCAGTTCTTC. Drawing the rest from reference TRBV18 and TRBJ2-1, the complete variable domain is NAGVMQNPRHLVRRRGQEARLRCSPMKGHSHVYWYRQLPEEGLKFMVYLQKENIIDESGMPKERFSAEFPKEGPSILRIQQVVRGDSAAYFCASSFRDSNYNEQFFGPGTRLTVL.

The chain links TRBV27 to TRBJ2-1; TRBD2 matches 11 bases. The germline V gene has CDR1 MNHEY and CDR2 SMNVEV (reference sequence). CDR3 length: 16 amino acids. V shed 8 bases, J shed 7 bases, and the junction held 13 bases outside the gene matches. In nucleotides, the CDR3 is TGTGCCAGCCGAAAACTAGCGGGGGCCTCGGGGAATGAGCAGTTCTTC. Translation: CASRKLAGASGNEQFF.

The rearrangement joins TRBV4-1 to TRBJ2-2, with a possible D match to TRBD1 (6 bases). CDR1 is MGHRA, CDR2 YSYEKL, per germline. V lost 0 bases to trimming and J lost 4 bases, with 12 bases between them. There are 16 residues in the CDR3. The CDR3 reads CASSQDPQGSTGELFF. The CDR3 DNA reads TGCGCCAGCAGCCAAGATCCACAGGGTAGCACCGGGGAGCTGTTTTTT.

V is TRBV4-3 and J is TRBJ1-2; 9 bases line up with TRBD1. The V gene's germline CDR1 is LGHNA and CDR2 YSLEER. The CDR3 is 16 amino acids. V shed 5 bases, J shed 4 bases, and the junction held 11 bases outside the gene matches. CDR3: CASSSSGTGKSYGYTF. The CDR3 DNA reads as TGCGCCAGCAGCAGCTCCGGGACAGGGAAATCCTATGGCTACACCTTC.